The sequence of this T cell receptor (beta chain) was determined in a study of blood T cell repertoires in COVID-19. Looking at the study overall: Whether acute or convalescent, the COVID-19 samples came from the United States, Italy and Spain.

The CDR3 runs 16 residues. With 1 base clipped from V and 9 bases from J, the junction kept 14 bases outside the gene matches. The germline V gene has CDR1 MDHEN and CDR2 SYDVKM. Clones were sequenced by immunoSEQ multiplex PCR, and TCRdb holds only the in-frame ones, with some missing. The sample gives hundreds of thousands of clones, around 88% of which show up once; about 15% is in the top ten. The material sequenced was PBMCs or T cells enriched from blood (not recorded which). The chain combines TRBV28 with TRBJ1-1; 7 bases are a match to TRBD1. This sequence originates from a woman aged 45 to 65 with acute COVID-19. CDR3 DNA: TGTGCCAGCAGTTTATCCCCGGGGACAGCCAACCCTAAAGCTTTCTTT. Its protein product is CASSLSPGTANPKAFF.